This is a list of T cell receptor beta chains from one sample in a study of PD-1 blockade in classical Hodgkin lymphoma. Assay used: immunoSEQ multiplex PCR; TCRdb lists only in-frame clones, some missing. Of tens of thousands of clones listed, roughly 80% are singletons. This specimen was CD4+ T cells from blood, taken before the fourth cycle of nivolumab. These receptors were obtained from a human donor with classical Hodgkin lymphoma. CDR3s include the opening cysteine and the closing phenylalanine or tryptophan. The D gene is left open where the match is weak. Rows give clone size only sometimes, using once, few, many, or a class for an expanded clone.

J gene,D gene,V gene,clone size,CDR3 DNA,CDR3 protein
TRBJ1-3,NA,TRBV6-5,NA,TGTGCCAGCGGATATGGAAACACCATATATTTT,CASGYGNTIYF
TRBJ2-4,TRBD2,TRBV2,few,TGTGCCAGCAGTGAAAGAGCGGGGGGGAACATTCAGTACTTC,CASSERAGGNIQYF
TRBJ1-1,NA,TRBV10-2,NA,TGCGCCAGCCGTGCCGAGGCGTCAACTGAAGCTTTCTTT,CASRAEASTEAFF
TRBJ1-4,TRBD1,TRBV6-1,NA,TGTGCCAGCAGTGAAGGATTAGGACAGGCTGGTATGGAAAAACTGTTTTTT,CASSEGLGQAGMEKLFF
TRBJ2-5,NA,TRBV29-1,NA,TGCAGCGCCGGAAGTGGCAGGGGTTTTTTCGAGGAGACCCAGTACTTC,CSAGSGRGFFEETQYF
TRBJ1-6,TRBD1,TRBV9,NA,TGTGCCAGCAGCCCCCAGTGGGGACAGGGGGCGGATAGCTCCTATAATTCACCCCTCCACTTT,CASSPQWGQGADSSYNSPLHF
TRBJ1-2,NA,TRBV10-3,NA,TGTGCCACCCTTGACAGTAGCTATGGCTACACCTTC,CATLDSSYGYTF
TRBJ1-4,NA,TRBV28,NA,TGTGCCAGCAGTTTAGAGGGGACTAATGAAAAACTGTTTTTT,CASSLEGTNEKLFF
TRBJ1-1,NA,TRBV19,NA,TGTGCCAGTAGTATCCAGGCGGAGAACACTGAAGCTTTCTTT,CASSIQAENTEAFF
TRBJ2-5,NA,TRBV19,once,TGTGCCAGTAGTCCCCAGGGCAGTCCGCCGTACCAAGAGACCCAGTACTTC,CASSPQGSPPYQETQYF
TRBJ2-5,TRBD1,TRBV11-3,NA,TGTGCCAGCAGCGCCCGGGACAGCCAAGAGACCCAGTACTTC,CASSARDSQETQYF
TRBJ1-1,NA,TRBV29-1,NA,TGCAGCGTTGAGGTAAACACTGAAGCTTTCTTT,CSVEVNTEAFF
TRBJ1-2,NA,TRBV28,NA,TGTGCCAGCAGTTCGCCGCAGGGAGGAGGCTACACCTTC,CASSSPQGGGYTF
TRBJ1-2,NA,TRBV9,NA,TGTGCCAGCAGCGTTGGGGTGAGGCAGGATTTCCATTACTATGGCTACACCTTC,CASSVGVRQDFHYYGYTF
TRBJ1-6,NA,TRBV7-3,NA,TGTGCCAGCAGCTCCATTGGGCCGCCTAATTCACCCCTCCACTTT,CASSSIGPPNSPLHF
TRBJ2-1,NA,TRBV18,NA,TGTGCCAGCTCCCGGCGCGATGAGCAGTTCTTC,CASSRRDEQFF
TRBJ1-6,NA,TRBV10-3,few,TGTGCCATCAGGGGGATCAGTTCACCCCTCCACTTT,CAIRGISSPLHF
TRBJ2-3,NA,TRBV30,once,TGTGCCTGGAGTGTCGACAGAACGCAGTATTTT,CAWSVDRTQYF
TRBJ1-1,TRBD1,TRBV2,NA,TGTGCCGAATCGGGACAGGGGAACACTGAAGCTTTCTTT,CAESGQGNTEAFF
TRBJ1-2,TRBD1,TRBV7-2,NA,TGTGCCAGCAGCCTAAGACAGGGTCTAGACTATGGCTACACCTTC,CASSLRQGLDYGYTF
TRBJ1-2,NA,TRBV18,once,TGTGCCAGCTCACCACCGCTCTCAGGGAGGAATAACTATGGCTACACCTTC,CASSPPLSGRNNYGYTF
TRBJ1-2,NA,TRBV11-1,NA,TGTGCCAGCAGCTCCGGACAGCGCTATGGCTACACCTTC,CASSSGQRYGYTF
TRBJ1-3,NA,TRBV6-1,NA,TGTGCCAGCATCTTGAGGGAGGCGGGAAACACCATATATTTT,CASILREAGNTIYF
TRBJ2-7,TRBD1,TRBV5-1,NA,TGCGCCAGCAGCTCCGAAGGCCGGGACAGGGTTTTTGAGGAGCAGTACTTC,CASSSEGRDRVFEEQYF
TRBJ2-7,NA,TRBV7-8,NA,TGTGCCAGCAGCTTAGCCTTCTCGTCCCTTCGCTACGAGCAGTACTTC,CASSLAFSSLRYEQYF
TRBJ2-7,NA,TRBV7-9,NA,TGTGCCAGCAGCTTAGCGGCAGGCTACGAGCAGTACTTC,CASSLAAGYEQYF
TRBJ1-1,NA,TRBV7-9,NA,TGTGCCAGCAGCTTAATAGGGACGAACACTGAAGCTTTCTTT,CASSLIGTNTEAFF
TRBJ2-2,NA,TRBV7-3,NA,TGTGCCAGCAGCTTACTCCCAGGGGTAAAAGCCGGGGAGCTGTTTTTT,CASSLLPGVKAGELFF
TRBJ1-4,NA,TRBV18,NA,TGTGCCAGCTCACGCCGGCAGAATAATGAAAAACTGTTTTTT,CASSRRQNNEKLFF
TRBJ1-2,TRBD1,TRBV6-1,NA,TGTGCCAGCACAGGACAGGGTGGGGGCTACACCTTC,CASTGQGGGYTF
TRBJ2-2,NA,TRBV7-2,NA,TGTGCCAGCAGCTGGCAGGTGACCGGGGAGCTGTTTTTT,CASSWQVTGELFF
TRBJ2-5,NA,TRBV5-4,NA,TGTGCCAGCAGCTTGGAATCTAGCGCGACTCAAGAGACCCAGTACTTC,CASSLESSATQETQYF
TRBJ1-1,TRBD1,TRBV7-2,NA,TGTGCCAGCAGCGACGGACAGGACACTGAAGCTTTCTTT,CASSDGQDTEAFF
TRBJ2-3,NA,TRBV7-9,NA,TGTGCCAGCTTAACCGGGATTAGCACAGATACGCAGTATTTT,CASLTGISTDTQYF
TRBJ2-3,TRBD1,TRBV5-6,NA,TGTGCCAGCAGCTCGCGTCTCGACAGGGCAAGAACAGATACGCAGTATTTT,CASSSRLDRARTDTQYF
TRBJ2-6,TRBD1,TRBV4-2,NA,TGTGCCAGCAGCCAAGATCCGACAGGGGGTGTCTCTGGGGCCAACGTCCTGACTTTC,CASSQDPTGGVSGANVLTF
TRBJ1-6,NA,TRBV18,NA,TGTGCCAGCTCCCCTTTAGGCCAGGGCGATAATTCACCCCTCCACTTT,CASSPLGQGDNSPLHF
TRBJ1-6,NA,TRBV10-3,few,TGTGCCATCAGCACCGGGAATTCACCCCTCCACTTT,CAISTGNSPLHF
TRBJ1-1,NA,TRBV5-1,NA,TGCGCCAGCAGCTTTGGGTGGGTGGGAACTTGGATGAACACTGAAGCTTTCTTT,CASSFGWVGTWMNTEAFF
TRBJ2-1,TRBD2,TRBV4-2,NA,TGTGCCAGCAGCAGCAAGCGGGGGGGCGGTGGTGAGCAGTTCTTC,CASSSKRGGGGEQFF
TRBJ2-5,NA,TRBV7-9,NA,TGTGCCAGCAGCTTACCTCCTAGAGAGACCCAGTACTTC,CASSLPPRETQYF
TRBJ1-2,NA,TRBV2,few,TGTGCCAGCACAGGGAACTATGGCTACACCTTC,CASTGNYGYTF
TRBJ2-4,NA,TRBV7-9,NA,TGTGCCAGCAGCTCTTATATTGGAGACAGCCAAAACATTCAGTACTTC,CASSSYIGDSQNIQYF
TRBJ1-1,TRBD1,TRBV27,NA,TGTGCCAGCATCAAGGACAGGTACATGAACACTGAAGCTTTCTTT,CASIKDRYMNTEAFF
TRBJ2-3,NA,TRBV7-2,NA,TGTGCCAGCAGCCCGGGGCAACCTAGCACAGATACGCAGTATTTT,CASSPGQPSTDTQYF
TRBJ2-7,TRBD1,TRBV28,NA,TGTGCCAGCAATACGCCCGGGCAGGGGGTGGGGGAGCAGTACTTC,CASNTPGQGVGEQYF
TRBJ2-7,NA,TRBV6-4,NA,TGTGCCAGCAGTAAGAGGCCGGGCGGCCATTACCAATACGAGCAGTACTTC,CASSKRPGGHYQYEQYF
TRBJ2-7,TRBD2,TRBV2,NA,TGTGCCAGCTACCTCCAACCCGGGGGGACCTCCTACGAGCAGTACTTC,CASYLQPGGTSYEQYF
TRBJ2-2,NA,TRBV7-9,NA,TGTGCCAGCAGCTCTCAGCCCAGCACCGGGGAGCTGTTTTTT,CASSSQPSTGELFF
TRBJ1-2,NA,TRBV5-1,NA,TGCGCCAGCAGCTTGATATCTCCACGTCCTTTAGGAGTGGGCCATGGCTACACCTTC,CASSLISPRPLGVGHGYTF
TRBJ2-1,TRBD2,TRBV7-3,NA,TGTGCCAGCAGCGCCCCGGGACTAGCGAACAATGAGCAGTTCTTC,CASSAPGLANNEQFF
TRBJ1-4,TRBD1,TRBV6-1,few,TGTGCCAGCAGGGAGAGGACAGGGGTTTGGGAAAAACTGTTTTTT,CASRERTGVWEKLFF
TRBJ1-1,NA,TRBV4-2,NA,TGTGCCAGCAGCCAAGACCGGGGGACTGCTGAAGCTTTCTTT,CASSQDRGTAEAFF
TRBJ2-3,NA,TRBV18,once,TGTGCCAGCTCACGAAGGAGTGGGGGCACAGATACGCAGTATTTT,CASSRRSGGTDTQYF
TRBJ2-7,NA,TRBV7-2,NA,TGTGCCAGCAGCTTAGGAGCGGGTCCTTCCTACGAGCAGTACTTC,CASSLGAGPSYEQYF
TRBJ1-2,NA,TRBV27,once,TGTGCCAGCAGTTTAAGCAGGGGATGGAACTATGGCTACACCTTC,CASSLSRGWNYGYTF
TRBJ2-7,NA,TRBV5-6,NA,TGTGCCAGCAGCGGATCGGACTCCCCCTACGAGCAGTACTTC,CASSGSDSPYEQYF
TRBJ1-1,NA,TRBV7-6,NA,TGTGCCAGCAGCTTTCAAACAAACACTGAAGCTTTCTTT,CASSFQTNTEAFF
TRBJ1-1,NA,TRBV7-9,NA,TGTGCCAGCAGCTTACAGGGCGGGGAAACTGAAGCTTTCTTT,CASSLQGGETEAFF
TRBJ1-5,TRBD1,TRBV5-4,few,TGTGCCAGCAGCTACGGACAGGGAGATCAGCCCCAGCATTTT,CASSYGQGDQPQHF